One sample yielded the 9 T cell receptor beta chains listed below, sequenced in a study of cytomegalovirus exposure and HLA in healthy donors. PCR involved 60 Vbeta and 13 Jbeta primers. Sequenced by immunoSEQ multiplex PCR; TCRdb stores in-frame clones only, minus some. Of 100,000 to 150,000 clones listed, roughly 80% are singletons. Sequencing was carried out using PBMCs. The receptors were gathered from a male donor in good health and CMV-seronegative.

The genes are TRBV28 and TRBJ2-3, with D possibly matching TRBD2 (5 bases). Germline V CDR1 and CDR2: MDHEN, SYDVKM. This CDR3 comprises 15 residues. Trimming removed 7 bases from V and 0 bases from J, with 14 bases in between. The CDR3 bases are TGTGCCAGCACCATCACGGGGTCTAGCACAGATACGCAGTATTTT. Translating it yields CASTITGSSTDTQYF.

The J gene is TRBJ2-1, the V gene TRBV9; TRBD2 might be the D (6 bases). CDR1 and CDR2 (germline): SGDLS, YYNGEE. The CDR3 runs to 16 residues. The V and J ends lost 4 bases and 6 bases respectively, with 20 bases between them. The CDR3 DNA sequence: TGTGCCAGCAGCCCCCTGCTAACGGGAGTTAGCAATGAGCAGTTCTTC. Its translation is CASSPLLTGVSNEQFF.

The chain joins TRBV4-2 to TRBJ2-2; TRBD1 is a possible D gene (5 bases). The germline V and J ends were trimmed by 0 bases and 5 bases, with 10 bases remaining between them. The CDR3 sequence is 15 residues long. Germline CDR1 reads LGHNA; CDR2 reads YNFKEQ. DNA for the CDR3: TGTGCCAGCAGCCAAGATTTTCAGGGAACCGGGGAGCTGTTTTTT. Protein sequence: CASSQDFQGTGELFF.

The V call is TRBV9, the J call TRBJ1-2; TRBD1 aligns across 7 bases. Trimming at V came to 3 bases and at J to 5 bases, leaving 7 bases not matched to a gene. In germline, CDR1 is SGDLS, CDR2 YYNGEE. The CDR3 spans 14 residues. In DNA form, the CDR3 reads TGTGCCAGCAGCGCCGACAGGGCTGGGTATGGCTACACCTTC. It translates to CASSADRAGYGYTF.

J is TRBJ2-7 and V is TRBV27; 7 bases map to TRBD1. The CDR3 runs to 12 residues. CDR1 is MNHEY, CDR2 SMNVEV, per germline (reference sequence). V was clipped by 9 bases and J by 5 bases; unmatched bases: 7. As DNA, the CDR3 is TGTGCCAGTACAGGGGTTTCGAACGAGCAGTACTTC. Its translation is CASTGVSNEQYF.

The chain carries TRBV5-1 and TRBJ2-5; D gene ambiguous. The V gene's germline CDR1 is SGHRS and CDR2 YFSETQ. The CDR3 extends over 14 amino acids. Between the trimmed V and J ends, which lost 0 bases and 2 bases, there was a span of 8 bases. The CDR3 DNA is TGCGCCAGCAGCTTGGCCGGTAGTCAAGAGACCCAGTACTTC. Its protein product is CASSLAGSQETQYF.

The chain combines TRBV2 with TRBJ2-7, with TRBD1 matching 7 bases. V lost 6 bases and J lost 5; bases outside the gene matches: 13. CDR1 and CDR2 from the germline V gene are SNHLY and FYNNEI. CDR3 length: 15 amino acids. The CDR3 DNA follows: TGTGCCAGCAGGGCGACAGGGTTTTTCGTCGACGAGCAGTACTTC. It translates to CASRATGFFVDEQYF.

CDR3 region: CASSLYGAAKNIQYF. DNA of the CDR3: TGTGCCAGCAGTTTATATGGGGCGGCCAAAAACATTCAGTACTTC. This chain uses TRBV27 with TRBJ2-4; D might be TRBD1 (5 bases). The germline gives CDR1 MNHEY, CDR2 SMNVEV (reference sequence). Trimming pared 1 base from V and 1 base from J, leaving 8 bases between. The CDR3 length is 15 residues.

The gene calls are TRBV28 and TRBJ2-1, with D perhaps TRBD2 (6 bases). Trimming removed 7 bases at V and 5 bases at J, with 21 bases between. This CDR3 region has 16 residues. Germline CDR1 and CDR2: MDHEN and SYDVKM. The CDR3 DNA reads TGTGCCAGCATCCAAACCGACCGGAGGGTGAACAATGAGCAGTTCTTC. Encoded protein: CASIQTDRRVNNEQFF. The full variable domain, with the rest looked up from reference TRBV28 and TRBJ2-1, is DVKVTQSSRYLVKRTGEKVFLECVQDMDHENMFWYRQDPGLGLRLIYFSYDVKMKEKGDIPEGYSVSREKKERFSLILESASTNQTSMYLCASIQTDRRVNNEQFFGPGTRLTVL.